This T cell receptor beta chain was observed in a study of cytomegalovirus exposure and HLA in healthy donors. The CDR3 runs 15 residues. J was trimmed by 6 bases and V by 0 bases; bases with no gene match: 4. Germline V gene lookup returns CDR1 LGHNA and CDR2 YNFKEQ. The method was immunoSEQ multiplex PCR; TCRdb's version includes in-frame clones alone and lacks a portion of them. The sample includes 76,000 or so clones, around 94% of them seen just once. The chain is built from TRBV4-2 and TRBJ2-3; 9 bases align to TRBD1. The sequence was collected from a woman aged 18-30 years in good health and CMV-seronegative. The sequencing input was PBMCs. CDR3 region: CASSQEQGAGDTQYF. Written as DNA, the CDR3 is TGTGCCAGCAGCCAAGAACAGGGGGCGGGGGATACGCAGTATTTT.